Each of the 14 T cell receptor beta chains below was sequenced from the same sample in a study of blood T cell repertoires in COVID-19 (dated by TCRdb to 2018 to 2021). The library was obtained by the immunoSEQ multiplex PCR assay. TCRdb retrieved this table from immuneACCESS and kept in-frame rearrangements only. Not all clones are present; in checked studies, unresolved V genes account for under half, and no reason is known for the remainder. The sample table contains 230,000 or so clones; only one count was recorded for 90% of them. In total, the top ten clones hold 2.1% of the sample. Sequencing used peripheral blood. These receptors were taken from a woman aged 60 to 75 with COVID-19, enrolled during active disease.

This chain connects TRBV15 to TRBJ1-1; 8 nucleotides align to TRBD1. From germline, CDR1 is LNHNV and CDR2 YYDKDF (reference sequence). The CDR3 extends over 15 amino acids. The trim removed 5 bases at V and 5 bases at J, leaving 10 bases unmatched. CDR3 sequence reads: CATSVPGGAGTEAFF. CDR3 bases: TGTGCCACCAGCGTCCCAGGGGGCGCGGGTACTGAAGCTTTCTTT.

J is TRBJ1-5 and V is TRBV4-1; D is perhaps TRBD1 (5 bases). Trimming took off 3 bases at V and 11 bases at J, with 11 bases between the two ends. The V gene's germline CDR1 is MGHRA and CDR2 YSYEKL. This CDR3 contains 12 residues. The CDR3 DNA reads TGCGCCAGCAGCCACCTCGGGGGTACCCAGCATTTT. This gives the protein CASSHLGGTQHF.

The chain is built from TRBV6-5 and TRBJ1-3; D is uncertain. Germline values: CDR1 MNHEY, CDR2 SVGAGI. This CDR3 comprises 15 residues. V was pared by 3 bases and J by 0 bases, with 9 bases between. CDR3 bases: TGTGCCAGCAGTTATAAGTCGAGCTCTGGAAACACCATATATTTT. Protein product: CASSYKSSSGNTIYF.

The chain carries TRBV2 and TRBJ1-1; D unresolved. Germline values: CDR1 SNHLY, CDR2 FYNNEI. This CDR3 has 13 residues. Trimming removed 9 bases at V and 2 bases at J, with 13 bases between. CDR3 amino acids: CASIRESNTEAFF. The CDR3 nucleotides are TGTGCCAGTATCCGGGAGTCTAACACTGAAGCTTTCTTT.

The DNA of the CDR3 is TGTGCCAGCAGCTTGGCTACGAACACTGAAGCTTTCTTT. It encodes CASSLATNTEAFF. The genes are TRBV5-8 and TRBJ1-1; D unclear. Germline CDR1 and CDR2: SGHTS and YDEGEE. The CDR3 is 13 amino acids. Between the trimmed V and J ends, which lost 0 bases and 1 base, there was a span of 4 bases.

V usage is TRBV6-6 and J usage is TRBJ2-2; D not resolved. The germline gives CDR1 MNHNY, CDR2 SVGAGI (reference sequence). The CDR3 contains 16 residues. Trimming took off 0 bases at V and 4 bases at J, with 12 bases between the two ends. The CDR3 sequence: CASSYSMARGTGELFF. CDR3 DNA sequence: TGTGCCAGCAGTTACTCGATGGCCCGCGGCACCGGGGAGCTGTTTTTT.

The chain uses TRBV15 and TRBJ2-2, with 7 positions matching TRBD1. Germline CDR1 is LNHNV and CDR2 is YYDKDF (reference sequence). This CDR3 has 14 residues. V lost 3 bases, J lost 6 bases, and 4 bases stayed unmatched. The CDR3 DNA reads TGTGCCACCAGCAGTTTGCAGGGGGCCGGGGAGCTGTTTTTT. This encodes CATSSLQGAGELFF.

This clone occurred a few times. V is TRBV6-1 and J is TRBJ1-2, with TRBD1 matching over 7 bases. The CDR3 has 14 amino acids. The V and J ends lost 3 bases and 4 bases, in that order; junction bases with no gene match: 5. From germline, CDR1 is MNHNS and CDR2 SASEGT. CDR3 nucleotides: TGTGCCAGCAGTGACCAGGGGGGACGCTATGGCTACACCTTC. Translated: CASSDQGGRYGYTF.

The chain has TRBV5-1 and TRBJ1-4; TRBD1 might be the D (5 bases). The CDR3 runs 12 residues. Trimming cost V 1 base and J 8 bases, with 6 bases left between them. CDR1 is SGHRS, CDR2 YFSETQ, per germline. The CDR3 nucleotides are TGCGCCAGCAGCTTGTCAGGGGAAAAACTGTTTTTT. Its protein is CASSLSGEKLFF. The full variable domain, in which reference TRBV5-1 and TRBJ1-4 provide the parts outside the CDR3, is KAGVTQTPRYLIKTRGQQVTLSCSPISGHRSVSWYQQTPGQGLQFLFEYFSETQRNKGNFPGRFSGRQFSNSRSEMNVSTLELGDSALYLCASSLSGEKLFFGSGTQLSVL.

The V and J genes are TRBV29-1 and TRBJ1-2, with a possible D match to TRBD1 (6 bases). V shed 1 base and J shed 5 bases, with 20 bases lying between them. Germline CDR1 is SQVTM and CDR2 is ANQGSEA. CDR3 size: 16 residues. This CDR3 is CSVEGRWAQGLYGYTF. Here the CDR3 DNA reads TGCAGCGTTGAAGGGAGGTGGGCGCAGGGGTTGTATGGCTACACCTTC.

The chain joins TRBV7-9 to TRBJ2-3; TRBD2 matches 9 bases. The ends lost 5 bases at V and 2 bases at J; junction bases unmatched: 8. This CDR3 comprises 16 residues. The germline CDR1 and CDR2 sequences are SEHNR and FQNEAQ (reference sequence). The CDR3 loop is CASSPPSGGFTDTQYF. CDR3 in DNA: TGTGCCAGCAGCCCACCGAGCGGGGGGTTCACAGATACGCAGTATTTT.

This clone was counted only a few times. The rearrangement uses TRBV19 and TRBJ1-3; the match to TRBD1 covers 9 bases. Germline V gives CDR1 LNHDA, CDR2 SQIVND (reference sequence). The CDR3 loop spans 15 amino acids. The V segment lost 7 bases and the J segment 5 bases; nucleotides outside the gene matches: 9. The CDR3, as DNA: TGTGCCAGTAACCCGTCCGGGACAGGGAGAAACACCATATATTTT. Translated: CASNPSGTGRNTIYF.

This clone was seen a few times. The rearrangement uses TRBV2 and TRBJ1-2, with 7 bases lining up with TRBD1. Trimming took 6 bases from V and 5 from J; bases not matched to a gene: 3. Germline lookup yields CDR1 SNHLY and CDR2 FYNNEI. The CDR3 spans 12 residues. CDR3 sequence reads: CASRLGQYGYTF. CDR3 nucleotides: TGTGCCAGCAGATTGGGACAGTATGGCTACACCTTC.

The rearrangement uses TRBV2 and TRBJ1-4; 7 positions agree with TRBD1. The V gene's germline CDR1 is SNHLY and CDR2 FYNNEI. CDR3 size: 14 residues. V lost 7 bases, J lost 1 base, and 3 bases stayed unmatched. The CDR3 protein is CASTRQGTNEKLFF. The DNA of the CDR3 is TGTGCCAGCACAAGACAGGGAACTAATGAAAAACTGTTTTTT.